A selection of T cell receptor beta chains follows, all from one sample in a study of early T cells in non-severe SARS-CoV-2 infection. TCRdb reanalysed the 5' RACE reads using MiXCR and keeps one entry per CDR3 protein. The sample records 30,000 to 35,000 distinct CDR3 sequences, about 4.6% being singletons. The sample consisted of whole blood. Source of these receptors: an adult who was a healthcare worker with PCR-confirmed SARS-CoV-2 infection or an uninfected control (not recorded which). The CDR3 runs from the conserved cysteine through the conserved F or W. A D gene is named only where the DNA matches it firmly. A clone size is listed for some rows: how often the clone was seen (once, few, many), or a class if it is expanded.

D gene: TRBD2
J gene: TRBJ2-3
V gene: TRBV12-3/TRBV12-4
clone size: many
CDR3 protein: CASSLGTSGRKDTQYF
CDR3 DNA: TGTGCCAGCAGTCTGGGGACTAGCGGGAGAAAAGATACGCAGTATTTT

D gene: TRBD1
J gene: TRBJ1-2
V gene: TRBV19
clone size: many
CDR3 protein: CASSGEDRVNGYTF
CDR3 DNA: TGTGCCAGTAGTGGTGAAGACAGGGTAAATGGCTACACCTTC

D gene: TRBD2
J gene: TRBJ2-3
V gene: TRBV28
clone size: NA
CDR3 protein: CASSTSGGGTDTQYF
CDR3 DNA: TGTGCCAGCAGTACTAGCGGGGGGGGCACAGATACGCAGTATTTT

D gene: NA
J gene: TRBJ2-3
V gene: TRBV10-1
clone size: few
CDR3 protein: CASSEGSRTDTQYF
CDR3 DNA: TGCGCCAGCAGTGAGGGGTCCCGCACAGATACGCAGTATTTT

D gene: NA
J gene: TRBJ2-5
V gene: TRBV7-9
clone size: many
CDR3 protein: CASSFSTLSQETQYF
CDR3 DNA: TGTGCCAGCAGCTTCTCAACACTTTCTCAAGAGACCCAGTACTTC

D gene: TRBD1
J gene: TRBJ2-7
V gene: TRBV30
clone size: many
CDR3 protein: CACRGGQGTYEQYF
CDR3 DNA: TGTGCCTGTAGAGGGGGACAGGGAACCTACGAGCAGTACTTC

D gene: NA
J gene: TRBJ2-1
V gene: TRBV25-1
clone size: many
CDR3 protein: CASSEGHEQFF
CDR3 DNA: TGTGCCAGCAGTGAAGGCCATGAGCAGTTCTTC

D gene: NA
J gene: TRBJ2-1
V gene: TRBV7-8
clone size: NA
CDR3 protein: CASSSLNYNEQFF
CDR3 DNA: TGTGCCAGCAGCTCGTTGAACTACAATGAGCAGTTCTTC

D gene: NA
J gene: TRBJ2-3
V gene: TRBV3-1
clone size: many
CDR3 protein: CASSLSGRPSSDTQYF
CDR3 DNA: TGTGCCAGCAGCTTATCGGGACGCCCTTCCTCGGATACGCAGTATTTT

D gene: NA
J gene: TRBJ2-7
V gene: TRBV5-1
clone size: many
CDR3 protein: CASSFTEDYEQYF
CDR3 DNA: TGCGCCAGCAGCTTTACGGAAGACTACGAGCAGTACTTC

D gene: NA
J gene: TRBJ2-5
V gene: TRBV2
clone size: many
CDR3 protein: CASRMGLTTRETQYF
CDR3 DNA: TGTGCCAGCAGGATGGGACTTACCACGAGGGAGACCCAGTACTTC

D gene: NA
J gene: TRBJ1-1
V gene: TRBV29-1
clone size: many
CDR3 protein: CSGTGTANTEAFF
CDR3 DNA: TGCAGCGGTACCGGGACGGCGAACACTGAAGCTTTCTTT

D gene: TRBD1
J gene: TRBJ2-7
V gene: TRBV29-1
clone size: many
CDR3 protein: CSVEGRGQGEQYF
CDR3 DNA: TGCAGCGTTGAAGGCAGGGGGCAGGGTGAGCAGTACTTC

D gene: NA
J gene: TRBJ2-1
V gene: TRBV29-1
clone size: many
CDR3 protein: CSVRQVSNEQFF
CDR3 DNA: TGCAGCGTTCGACAGGTATCCAATGAGCAGTTCTTC

D gene: NA
J gene: TRBJ2-3
V gene: TRBV28
clone size: many
CDR3 protein: CASSGAGPRTDTQYF
CDR3 DNA: TGTGCCAGCAGTGGGGCCGGCCCACGCACAGATACGCAGTATTTT

D gene: NA
J gene: TRBJ2-1
V gene: TRBV3-1
clone size: many
CDR3 protein: CASRGFYNEQFF
CDR3 DNA: TGTGCCAGCAGGGGATTTTACAATGAGCAGTTCTTC

D gene: NA
J gene: TRBJ1-2
V gene: TRBV29-1
clone size: many
CDR3 protein: CSVDSNYGYTF
CDR3 DNA: TGCAGCGTCGACAGTAACTATGGCTACACCTTC

D gene: NA
J gene: TRBJ2-3
V gene: TRBV2
clone size: many
CDR3 protein: CASRSGRLTDTQYF
CDR3 DNA: TGTGCCAGCAGGAGCGGGCGCCTCACAGATACGCAGTATTTT

D gene: TRBD1
J gene: TRBJ1-6
V gene: TRBV28
clone size: many
CDR3 protein: CASSWTGINSYNSPLHF
CDR3 DNA: TGTGCCAGCAGTTGGACAGGGATTAACTCCTATAATTCACCCCTCCACTTT

D gene: NA
J gene: TRBJ2-7
V gene: TRBV27
clone size: many
CDR3 protein: CASSLSISGGQYF
CDR3 DNA: TGTGCCAGCAGTTTATCGATTTCCGGGGGGCAGTACTTC

D gene: NA
J gene: TRBJ2-1
V gene: TRBV3-1
clone size: NA
CDR3 protein: CASSPPGNSYNEQFF
CDR3 DNA: TGTGCCAGCAGCCCCCCGGGGAACTCCTACAATGAGCAGTTCTTC

D gene: NA
J gene: TRBJ1-5
V gene: TRBV19
clone size: NA
CDR3 protein: CASSIMGFAQPQHF
CDR3 DNA: TGTGCCAGTAGTATAATGGGGTTTGCTCAGCCCCAGCATTTT

D gene: TRBD1
J gene: TRBJ1-1
V gene: TRBV20-1
clone size: NA
CDR3 protein: CSARNIHRQGRNTEAYF
CDR3 DNA: TGCAGTGCTCGGAATATACATAGACAGGGCCGGAACACTGAAGCTTACTTT

D gene: NA
J gene: TRBJ2-5
V gene: TRBV12-5
clone size: many
CDR3 protein: CASGLQGYETQYF
CDR3 DNA: TGTGCTAGTGGTTTGCAAGGGTACGAGACCCAGTACTTC

D gene: TRBD1
J gene: TRBJ2-7
V gene: TRBV5-1
clone size: many
CDR3 protein: CASSEGATSEQYF
CDR3 DNA: TGCGCCAGCAGCGAGGGGGCGACGTCCGAGCAGTACTTC

D gene: TRBD1
J gene: TRBJ1-6
V gene: TRBV24-1
clone size: many
CDR3 protein: CATRATGSSPLHF
CDR3 DNA: TGTGCCACCAGAGCGACAGGGTCCTCACCCCTCCACTTT

D gene: NA
J gene: TRBJ2-3
V gene: TRBV6-1
clone size: NA
CDR3 protein: CASKVGPLKADTQYF
CDR3 DNA: TGTGCCAGCAAGGTGGGACCGTTAAAGGCAGATACGCAGTATTTT

D gene: TRBD1
J gene: TRBJ1-5
V gene: TRBV4-1
clone size: NA
CDR3 protein: CASSQGPRTGIQPQHF
CDR3 DNA: TGCGCCAGCAGCCAGGGGCCCCGGACAGGGATCCAGCCCCAGCATTTT

D gene: NA
J gene: TRBJ2-7
V gene: TRBV3-1
clone size: many
CDR3 protein: CASRKGTIGGEQYF
CDR3 DNA: TGTGCCAGCCGCAAGGGGACGATAGGGGGCGAGCAGTACTTC

D gene: NA
J gene: TRBJ2-2
V gene: TRBV9
clone size: few
CDR3 protein: CASSAGAVGTGELFF
CDR3 DNA: TGTGCCAGCAGCGCCGGGGCAGTGGGCACCGGGGAGCTGTTTTTT

D gene: NA
J gene: TRBJ2-5
V gene: TRBV7-9
clone size: many
CDR3 protein: CASSLELRQETQYF
CDR3 DNA: TGTGCCAGCAGCTTGGAGCTCCGCCAAGAGACCCAGTACTTC

D gene: NA
J gene: TRBJ1-5
V gene: TRBV19
clone size: few
CDR3 protein: CVTTLVGLSNQPQHF
CDR3 DNA: TGTGTCACTACCCTCGTGGGACTAAGCAATCAGCCCCAGCATTTT

D gene: TRBD2
J gene: TRBJ2-5
V gene: TRBV27
clone size: many
CDR3 protein: CASSAGGPETQYF
CDR3 DNA: TGTGCCAGCAGCGCGGGAGGCCCGGAGACCCAGTACTTC

D gene: NA
J gene: TRBJ2-7
V gene: TRBV12-3/TRBV12-4
clone size: few
CDR3 protein: CASSLQGGYEQYF
CDR3 DNA: TGTGCCAGCAGTTTACAGGGGGGATACGAGCAGTACTTC

D gene: NA
J gene: TRBJ2-1
V gene: TRBV9
clone size: many
CDR3 protein: CASSPLAGPLGSEQFF
CDR3 DNA: TGTGCCAGCAGCCCCCTCGCGGGGCCTTTGGGGAGTGAGCAGTTCTTC

D gene: NA
J gene: TRBJ1-1
V gene: TRBV7-9
clone size: many
CDR3 protein: CASSGGNTEAFF
CDR3 DNA: TGTGCCAGCAGTGGGGGGAACACTGAAGCTTTCTTT

D gene: NA
J gene: TRBJ1-6
V gene: TRBV5-1
clone size: many
CDR3 protein: CASSLPTGESLHF
CDR3 DNA: TGCGCCAGCAGCTTGCCCACGGGGGAATCCCTCCACTTT

D gene: NA
J gene: TRBJ1-4
V gene: TRBV7-9
clone size: NA
CDR3 protein: CASSLTTTNEKLFF
CDR3 DNA: TGTGCCAGCAGCCTTACTACAACTAATGAAAAACTGTTTTTT

D gene: TRBD2
J gene: TRBJ2-1
V gene: TRBV10-2
clone size: many
CDR3 protein: CASFSTRGVNEQFF
CDR3 DNA: TGCGCCAGTTTCTCTACGCGGGGGGTGAATGAGCAGTTCTTC

D gene: NA
J gene: TRBJ2-3
V gene: TRBV7-2
clone size: few
CDR3 protein: CASSLGQMGADTQYF
CDR3 DNA: TGTGCCAGCAGCTTAGGGCAGATGGGGGCAGATACGCAGTATTTT

D gene: NA
J gene: TRBJ1-1
V gene: TRBV18
clone size: many
CDR3 protein: CASSPSGRTGVTEAFF
CDR3 DNA: TGTGCCAGCTCACCTTCGGGACGGACGGGAGTCACTGAAGCTTTCTTT

D gene: TRBD1
J gene: TRBJ2-3
V gene: TRBV7-7
clone size: many
CDR3 protein: CASSLGQGATDTQYF
CDR3 DNA: TGTGCTAGCAGCTTAGGGCAGGGGGCCACAGATACGCAGTATTTT

D gene: NA
J gene: TRBJ2-1
V gene: TRBV1
clone size: NA
CDR3 protein: CKSSSTGTSGPNPYNEQFF
CDR3 DNA: TGCAAAAGCAGCTCGACCGGGACTAGCGGCCCGAACCCTTACAATGAGCAGTTCTTC

D gene: NA
J gene: TRBJ2-5
V gene: TRBV5-1
clone size: few
CDR3 protein: CASSLDRGQETQYF
CDR3 DNA: TGCGCCAGCAGCTTGGACCGGGGGCAAGAGACCCAGTACTTC

D gene: NA
J gene: TRBJ1-2
V gene: TRBV24-1
clone size: many
CDR3 protein: CATSDLRRRYTF
CDR3 DNA: TGTGCCACCAGTGATTTGCGTCGCCGCTACACCTTC

D gene: NA
J gene: TRBJ2-3
V gene: TRBV6-4
clone size: NA
CDR3 protein: CASSLGAGADTQYF
CDR3 DNA: TGTGCCAGCAGTCTGGGGGCCGGCGCAGATACGCAGTATTTT

D gene: NA
J gene: TRBJ1-4
V gene: TRBV3-1
clone size: many
CDR3 protein: CASSPDRGKGKLFF
CDR3 DNA: TGTGCCAGCAGCCCCGACCGGGGGAAAGGAAAACTGTTTTTT